Shown below are 25 T cell receptor beta chains from a single sample sequenced in a study of regulatory T cells in long-lasting Graves disease. Documented time point: persistent/refractory GD, antithyroid drugs over 5 years with positive TRAb. PBMC-derived RNA was used for the TCR library. Library construction for TCR beta used iRepertoire HTBI primers and Arm-PCR of CDR3 regions. TCRdb called the multiplex PCR reads again in MiXCR, with one record for every CDR3 protein. Of about 420,000 distinct CDR3 sequences listed, 20% to 25% are singletons. The sequenced sample was peripheral blood mononuclear cells (PBMCs), obtained when the disease was refractory, from a patient treated with antithyroid drugs. All receptors derive from a female donor with Graves disease.

This clonotype was counted many times. This chain links TRBV20-1 with TRBJ2-4, with D possibly matching TRBD1 (6 bases). The CDR3 extends over 14 amino acids. The V gene's germline CDR1 is DFQATT and CDR2 SNEGSKA (reference sequence). Trimming took off 4 bases at V and 0 bases at J, with 10 bases between the two ends. CDR3 in DNA: TGCAGTGCTACGGACAGATTAGCCAAAAACATTCAGTACTTC. This sequence encodes CSATDRLAKNIQYF.

This clonotype has a handful of counts. The V call is TRBV6-2 or TRBV6-3, the J call TRBJ2-7; TRBD1 aligns across 10 bases. The V gene end was trimmed by 6 bases and the J gene end by 5 bases; junction bases not matched to a gene: 10. The germline CDR1 and CDR2 sequences are MNHEY and SVGEGT. This CDR3 contains 15 residues. CDR3 sequence: CASRMGQGFFDEQYF. CDR3 in DNA: TGTGCCAGCAGAATGGGACAGGGGTTTTTCGACGAGCAGTACTTC.

This clonotype is a singleton in its sample. This chain joins TRBV7-9 and TRBJ2-5; D is perhaps TRBD1 (7 bases). Germline loops: CDR1 SEHNR, CDR2 FQNEAQ (reference sequence). V was clipped by 7 bases and J by 6 bases, with 24 bases between them. The CDR3 consists of 16 residues. The CDR3 region has the DNA TGTGCCAGCAACACACCGGGACAGAGTGCGGGGAAGACCCAGTACTTC. Translation gives CASNTPGQSAGKTQYF.

This clonotype has just a few counts. The genes are TRBV27 and TRBJ2-5; 7 nucleotides agree with TRBD2. Germline V gene lookup returns CDR1 MNHEY and CDR2 SMNVEV (reference sequence). CDR3 length equals 12 residues. The junction had 3 bases not matched to a gene; V was cut back by 4 bases and J by 7 bases. CDR3 protein: CASSSPGGTQYF. The CDR3 DNA reads as TGTGCCAGCAGTTCTCCGGGGGGGACCCAGTACTTC.

This clonotype has only a few counts. V and J are TRBV25-1 and TRBJ2-2, with TRBD1 matching 7 bases. Trimming cost V 4 bases and J 5 bases; bases outside gene matches: 10. The CDR3 has 16 residues. CDR1 MGHDK and CDR2 SYGVNS come from the germline V gene. The CDR3 DNA sequence: TGTGCCAGCAGTGGACGACAGGGAACTCGGACCGGGGAGCTGTTTTTT. Amino acid sequence: CASSGRQGTRTGELFF.

The chain recombines TRBV6-5 with TRBJ2-5, with D unclear. V gave up 4 bases and J gave up 5 bases, with 14 bases separating them. The CDR3 sequence is 14 residues long. CDR1 and CDR2 (germline): MNHEY, SVGAGI. CDR3 bases: TGTGCCAGCAGTTCGTCCAATTTCCTGGAGACCCAGTACTTC. It encodes CASSSSNFLETQYF.

This chain joins TRBV28 and TRBJ1-3; 8 bases align to TRBD1. The CDR3 length is 16 residues. Germline-derived CDR1 and CDR2 are MDHEN and SYDVKM. J lost 0 bases, V lost 5 bases, and 6 bases had no gene match. Here the CDR3 DNA reads TGTGCCAGCAGTACTCCACAGGGGGGCTCTGGAAACACCATATATTTT. Protein: CASSTPQGGSGNTIYF. The full variable domain, its missing parts supplied by reference TRBV28 and TRBJ1-3, is DVKVTQSSRYLVKRTGEKVFLECVQDMDHENMFWYRQDPGLGLRLIYFSYDVKMKEKGDIPEGYSVSREKKERFSLILESASTNQTSMYLCASSTPQGGSGNTIYFGEGSWLTVV.

This clonotype came up a few times. This chain uses TRBV29-1 with TRBJ1-1; D is uncertain. Germline CDR1 SQVTM, CDR2 ANQGSEA. The V gene lost 6 bases and the J gene lost 0 bases, with 11 bases spanning the gap. The CDR3 sequence is 13 residues long. In nucleotides, the CDR3 is TGCAGCGTCCGCTTGCATTTGAACACTGAAGCTTTCTTT. Translated, it gives CSVRLHLNTEAFF. The entire variable domain, with the rest obtained from reference TRBV29-1 and TRBJ1-1, is as follows: SAVISQKPSRDICQRGTSLTIQCQVDSQVTMMFWYRQQPGQSLTLIATANQGSEATYESGFVIDKFPISRPNLTFSTLTVSNMSPEDSSIYLCSVRLHLNTEAFFGQGTRLTVV.

This chain uses TRBV6-5 with TRBJ1-1; no clear D gene. The V end was cut by 0 bases, the J end by 0 bases, with 11 bases between. CDR3 size: 16 residues. CDR1 and CDR2 from the germline V gene are MNHEY and SVGAGI. The CDR3 DNA reads as TGTGCCAGCAGTTACTCGAAGGGCAAAATGAACACTGAAGCTTTCTTT. Protein: CASSYSKGKMNTEAFF.

V and J are TRBV30 and TRBJ1-1; tentative D call: TRBD1 (5 bases). The CDR3 runs to 13 residues. Germline V gene data show CDR1 as GTSNPN and CDR2 as SVGIG (reference sequence). V was trimmed by 3 bases and J by 5 bases, leaving 13 bases between them. In DNA form, the CDR3 reads TGTGCCTGGAGGGGGGACTCCGGAACTGAAGCTTTCTTT. This translates into CAWRGDSGTEAFF.

Comment on this clonotype: Germline is not matched at one junction end, which may reflect a read error. This chain joins TRBV10-3 and TRBJ1-1; TRBD1 matches at 7 bases. CDR3 length: 11 residues. CDR1 and CDR2 from the germline V gene are ENHRY and SYGVKD. This chain's CDR3 is CAAQFRDSLDF. CDR3 in DNA: TGTGCCGCGCAATTCCGGGACAGCCTCGATTTT.

This chain connects TRBV19 to TRBJ1-4; D uncertain. V was shortened by 10 bases and J by 7 bases, with 19 bases between the two germline ends. The CDR3 totals 14 residues. Per germline, CDR1 LNHDA and CDR2 SQIVND (reference sequence). CDR3 nucleotide sequence: TGTGCCACTAGAATGAGACAATACGGTGAAAAACTGTTTTTT. Translated: CATRMRQYGEKLFF.

This chain uses TRBV3-1 with TRBJ1-5, with D uncertain. The germline V gene encodes CDR1 LGHDT and CDR2 YNNKEL (reference sequence). The CDR3 loop spans 15 amino acids. Deletions cut 0 bases from V and 1 base from J, with 7 bases between. CDR3 nucleotides: TGTGCCAGCAGCCAAGATTTGAGGAGCAATCAGCCCCAGCATTTT. This encodes CASSQDLRSNQPQHF.

This chain links TRBV7-9 with TRBJ2-3; TRBD2 matches at 11 bases. The V gene end was trimmed by 6 bases and the J gene end by 4 bases; junction bases not matched to a gene: 6. The CDR3 length is 15 residues. CDR1 and CDR2 from the germline V gene are SEHNR and FQNEAQ (reference sequence). CDR3: CASRLVAGGADTQYF. Here the CDR3 DNA reads TGTGCCAGCAGACTAGTAGCGGGAGGGGCAGATACGCAGTATTTT.

This clonotype has a count of ten or more. The rearrangement uses TRBV2 and TRBJ1-1; D is undetermined. V was pared by 5 bases and J by 6 bases, with 13 bases between. Germline lookup yields CDR1 SNHLY and CDR2 FYNNEI. The CDR3 is made up of 13 amino acids. The CDR3 DNA follows: TGTGCCAGCAGTAGCGGACGGAAGGCTGAAGCTTTCTTT. Translated, it gives CASSSGRKAEAFF.

The chain links TRBV7-9 to TRBJ2-5, with D hard to call. Between the trimmed V and J ends, which lost 1 base and 4 bases, there was a span of 13 bases. The germline CDR1 and CDR2 sequences are SEHNR and FQNEAQ (reference sequence). The CDR3 has 15 amino acids. DNA for the CDR3: TGTGCCAGCAGCTTAGTTCCCCTGGGGATAGAGACCCAGTACTTC. It specifies CASSLVPLGIETQYF.

This clonotype was detected only once. A much larger clone differs by one base, so this may be a read error. This chain uses TRBV27 with TRBJ1-2, with 8 bases lining up with TRBD1. The CDR3 spans 15 residues. V lost 5 bases and J lost 7; bases outside the gene matches: 12. CDR1 and CDR2 (germline): MNHEY, SMNVEV (reference sequence). In nucleotides, the CDR3 is TGTGCCAGCAGTCCCCCGGGACAGGAATTCTGTGGCTACACCTTC. The encoded protein is CASSPPGQEFCGYTF.

This chain joins TRBV28 and TRBJ1-1, with D possibly TRBD1 on 6 matching bases. Germline CDR1 and CDR2: MDHEN and SYDVKM. The CDR3 has 14 amino acids. The ends were cut back, 4 bases at V and 6 bases at J, with 15 bases in the middle. The CDR3 protein is CASSWALTGAEAFF. The CDR3 bases are TGTGCCAGCAGTTGGGCCTTGACAGGAGCTGAAGCTTTCTTT.

Concerning this clonotype: This may arise from a read error, as a much more abundant clone is one base away. The chain carries TRBV12-3 or TRBV12-4 and TRBJ1-2; D may be TRBD1 (5 bases). CDR3 length: 14 amino acids. With 5 bases removed from V and 4 bases from J, the gap between germline ends came to 14 bases. CDR3 DNA: TGTGCCAGCAGTCTTTCTTCAGACAGCTATGGCTACACCTTC. It specifies CASSLSSDSYGYTF.

V and J are TRBV28 and TRBJ2-7; the D is unclear. V was pared by 5 bases and J by 5 bases, with 16 bases between. Germline CDR1 and CDR2: MDHEN and SYDVKM. The CDR3 runs to 14 residues. This CDR3 is CASSVPTPPHEQYF. CDR3 nucleotide sequence: TGTGCCAGCAGTGTCCCTACACCGCCCCACGAGCAGTACTTC.

This clonotype occurred a few times. The CDR3, as DNA: TGTGCCAGCAGTTTGATTTGGACTAGCGGGAGGGACGAGCAGTTCTTC. It specifies CASSLIWTSGRDEQFF. The genes are TRBV28 and TRBJ2-1; 15 bases line up with TRBD2. V lost 3 bases and J lost 10; bases outside the gene matches: 7. The germline CDR1 and CDR2 sequences are MDHEN and SYDVKM. CDR3 size: 16 residues.

This sequence joins TRBV5-1 and TRBJ2-4; D tentatively fits TRBD1 or TRBD2 (5 bases each). CDR1 and CDR2 (germline): SGHRS, YFSETQ. The CDR3 extends over 16 amino acids. V was trimmed by 7 bases and J by 4 bases, leaving 21 bases between them. The chain's CDR3 is CASSAGGKVGKNIQYF. The CDR3 DNA reads TGCGCCAGCTCCGCTGGGGGTAAAGTCGGGAAAAACATTCAGTACTTC.

The CDR3 loop is CASSFHGQGTANTEAFF. The CDR3 bases are TGTGCCAGCAGCTTCCACGGACAGGGGACCGCGAACACTGAAGCTTTCTTT. The chain recombines TRBV5-8 with TRBJ1-1, with 9 bases that match TRBD1. The V gene end was trimmed by 2 bases and the J gene end by 1 base; junction bases not matched to a gene: 9. The CDR3 runs to 17 residues. CDR1 SGHTS and CDR2 YDEGEE come from the germline V gene.

The chain uses TRBV15 and TRBJ2-7, with D maybe TRBD2 (5 bases). The V and J ends lost 4 bases and 2 bases respectively, with 12 bases between them. CDR3 length equals 14 residues. Germline V gene sequence: CDR1 LNHNV, CDR2 YYDKDF (reference sequence). The CDR3, as DNA: TGTGCCACCAGCAAACGGACGGGAACCTACGAGCAGTACTTC. The encoded protein is CATSKRTGTYEQYF. Based on the CDR3 plus reference TRBV15 and TRBJ2-7, the full variable domain is DAMVIQNPRYQVTQFGKPVTLSCSQTLNHNVMYWYQQKSSQAPKLLFHYYDKDFNNEADTPDNFQSRRPNTSFCFLDIRSPGLGDTAMYLCATSKRTGTYEQYFGPGTRLTVT.

The chain couples TRBV20-1 to TRBJ2-7; the D is unclear. Looked up from germline, CDR1 is DFQATT and CDR2 is SNEGSKA (reference sequence). Deletions cut 3 bases from V and 2 bases from J, with 8 bases between. The CDR3 spans 12 residues. In DNA form, the CDR3 reads TGCAGTGCTAGTGGCAGAACCTACGAGCAGTACTTC. It is translated as CSASGRTYEQYF.